This T cell receptor beta chain was profiled in a study of CD8+CD57+ T cells in acquired aplastic anemia. Findings of the study overall: The study identified roughly 29 CD8+ CDR3 sequences shared by patients and controls.

Sequencing was done on patients that had shown CD8+CD57+ cell expansion by flow cytometry. With no exception, the patients had severe acquired aplastic anemia. When blood sampling took place, the patients had received no therapy. J lost 5 bases, V lost 4 bases, and 4 bases had no gene match. This CDR3 spans 13 amino acids. CDR1 and CDR2 (germline): LNHDA, SQIVND (reference sequence). Profiles of TCR beta VDJ and CDR3 were generated from a genomic DNA template. One entry per CDR3 protein, called by TCRdb with MiXCR from the reads. Found here are about 200,000 distinct CDR3 sequences, 50% to 70% of them singletons; the top ten hold roughly 64%. This clonotype was seen ten or more times. The target antigen is unknown.

The genes are TRBV19 and TRBJ2-7, with 8 positions matching TRBD2. The origin of this receptor is a human donor with aplastic anemia. Sequencing was carried out using sorted CD4+, CD8+, or CD8+CD57+ T cells (not recorded which) from PBMCs. The CDR3 protein is CASSTGLGNEQYF. The CDR3 bases are TGTGCCAGTAGTACGGGACTAGGCAACGAGCAGTACTTC.